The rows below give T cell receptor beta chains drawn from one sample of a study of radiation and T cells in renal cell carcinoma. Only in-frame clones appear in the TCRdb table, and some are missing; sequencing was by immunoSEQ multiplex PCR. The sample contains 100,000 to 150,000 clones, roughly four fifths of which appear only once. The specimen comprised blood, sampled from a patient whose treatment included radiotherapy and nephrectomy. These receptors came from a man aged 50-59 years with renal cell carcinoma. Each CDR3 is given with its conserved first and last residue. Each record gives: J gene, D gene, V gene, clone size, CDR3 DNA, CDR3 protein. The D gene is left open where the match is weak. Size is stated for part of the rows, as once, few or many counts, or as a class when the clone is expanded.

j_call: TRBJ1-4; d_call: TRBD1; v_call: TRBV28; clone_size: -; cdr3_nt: TGTGCCAGCAGGCCCCGGGACAGGGGGAGTGAAAAACTGTTTTTT; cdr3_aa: CASRPRDRGSEKLFF
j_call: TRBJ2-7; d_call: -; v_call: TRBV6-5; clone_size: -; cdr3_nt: TGTGCCAGCAGTTACAGTGCGAGCTCCTACGAGCAGTACTTC; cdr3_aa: CASSYSASSYEQYF
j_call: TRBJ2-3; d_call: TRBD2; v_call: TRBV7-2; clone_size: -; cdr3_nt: TGTGCCAGCAGCTTAGCACCTAGCGGGGGGACAGATACGCAGTATTTT; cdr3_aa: CASSLAPSGGTDTQYF
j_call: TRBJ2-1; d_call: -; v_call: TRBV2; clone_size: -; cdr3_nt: TGTGCCAGCAGCCTGGGGCCCCGGTCCAATGAGCAGTTCTTC; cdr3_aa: CASSLGPRSNEQFF
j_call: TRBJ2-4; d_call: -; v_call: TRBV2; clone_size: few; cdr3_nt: TGTGCCAGCAGTGAACGGGAGTCCAAAAACATTCAGTACTTC; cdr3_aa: CASSERESKNIQYF
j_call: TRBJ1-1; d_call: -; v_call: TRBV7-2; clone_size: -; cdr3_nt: TGTGCCAGCAGCCTCACTAGTTTGAGCACTGAAGCTTTCTTT; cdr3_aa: CASSLTSLSTEAFF
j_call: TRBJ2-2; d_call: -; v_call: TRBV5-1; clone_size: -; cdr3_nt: TGCGCCAGCAGCCCCCAGAACACCGGGGAGCTGTTTTTT; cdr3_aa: CASSPQNTGELFF
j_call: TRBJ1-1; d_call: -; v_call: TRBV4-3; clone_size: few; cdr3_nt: TGCGCCAGCAGCCACCTCGACAGGAACACTGAAGCTTTCTTT; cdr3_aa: CASSHLDRNTEAFF
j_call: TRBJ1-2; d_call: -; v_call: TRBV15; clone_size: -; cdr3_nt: TGTGCCACCAGCAGAGGTGAAGGGGTGGGGTATGGCTACACCTTC; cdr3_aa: CATSRGEGVGYGYTF
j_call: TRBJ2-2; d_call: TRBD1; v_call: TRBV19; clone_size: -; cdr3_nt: TGTGCCAGTAGTATAGGGCAGGGGGCGACCGGGGAGCTGTTTTTT; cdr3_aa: CASSIGQGATGELFF
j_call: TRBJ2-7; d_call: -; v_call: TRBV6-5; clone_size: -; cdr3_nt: TGTGCCAGCAGTTACTCTCACAGGGACTCCTACGAGCAGTACTTC; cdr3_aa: CASSYSHRDSYEQYF
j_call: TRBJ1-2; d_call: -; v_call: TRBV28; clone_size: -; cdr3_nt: TGTGCCAGCAGTTCGTTCGGCCAGTTTAACTATGGCTACACCTTC; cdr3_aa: CASSSFGQFNYGYTF
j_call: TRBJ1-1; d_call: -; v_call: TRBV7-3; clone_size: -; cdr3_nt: TGTGCCAGCAGCTCAAGATCTCTCGCTGAAGCTTTCTTT; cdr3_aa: CASSSRSLAEAFF
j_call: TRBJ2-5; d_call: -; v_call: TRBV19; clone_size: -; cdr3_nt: TGTGCCAGTAACCCTGGGGGGTCGGGCCAAGAGACCCAGTACTTC; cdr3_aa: CASNPGGSGQETQYF
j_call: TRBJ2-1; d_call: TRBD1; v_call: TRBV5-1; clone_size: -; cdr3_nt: TGCGCCAGCAGCTCGACAGGGGTCTCTGAAGAGCAGTTCTTC; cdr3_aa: CASSSTGVSEEQFF
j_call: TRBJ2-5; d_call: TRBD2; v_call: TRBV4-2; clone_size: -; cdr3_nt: TGTGCCAGCAGCGAAGCGACTAGCGGGGGCGTGACCCAGTACTTC; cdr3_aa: CASSEATSGGVTQYF
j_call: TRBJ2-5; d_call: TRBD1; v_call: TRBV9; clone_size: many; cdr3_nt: TGTGCCAGCAGCGTAGACAGGGGTGGTGAGACCCAGTACTTC; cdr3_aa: CASSVDRGGETQYF
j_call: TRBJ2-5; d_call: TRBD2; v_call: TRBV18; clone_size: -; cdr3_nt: TGTGCCAGCTCACCACCGGCCCTAGCGGGGTACCAAGAGACCCAGTACTTC; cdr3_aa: CASSPPALAGYQETQYF
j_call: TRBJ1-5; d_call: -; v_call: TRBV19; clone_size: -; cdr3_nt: TGTGCCAGTAGCCAGGGTTTCGGCCATCAGCCCCAGCATTTT; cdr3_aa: CASSQGFGHQPQHF
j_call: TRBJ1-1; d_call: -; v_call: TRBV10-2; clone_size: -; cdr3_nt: TGCGCCAGCAGTGAACAGGGTGGGACTGAAGCTTTCTTT; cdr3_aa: CASSEQGGTEAFF
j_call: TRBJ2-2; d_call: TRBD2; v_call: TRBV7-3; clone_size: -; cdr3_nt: TGTGCCAGCAGCCCCCTGACTAGCTCGAACACCGGGGAGCTGTTTTTT; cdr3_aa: CASSPLTSSNTGELFF
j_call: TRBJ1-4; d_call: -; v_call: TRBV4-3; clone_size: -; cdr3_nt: TGCGCCAGCAGCCAAGACATCCGGAAAAAACTGTTTTTT; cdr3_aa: CASSQDIRKKLFF
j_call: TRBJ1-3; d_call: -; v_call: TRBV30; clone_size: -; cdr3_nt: TGTGCCTGGAGCGGGGGGGCTGGAAACACCATATATTTT; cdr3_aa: CAWSGGAGNTIYF
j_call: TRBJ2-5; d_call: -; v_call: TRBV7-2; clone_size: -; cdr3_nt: TGTGCCAGCAGCTTAGGTTTTTATGAGACCCAGTACTTC; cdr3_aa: CASSLGFYETQYF
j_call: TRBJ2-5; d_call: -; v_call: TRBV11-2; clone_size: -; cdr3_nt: TGTGCCAGCAGCTCTTTGACAAACCAAGAGACCCAGTACTTC; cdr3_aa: CASSSLTNQETQYF
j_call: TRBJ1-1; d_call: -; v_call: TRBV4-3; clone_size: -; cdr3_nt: TGCGCCAGCAGCCAAGATCCCGGGGGAAACACTGAAGCTTTCTTT; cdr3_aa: CASSQDPGGNTEAFF
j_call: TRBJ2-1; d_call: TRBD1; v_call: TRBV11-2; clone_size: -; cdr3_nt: TGTGCCAGCCAACGGGACAGGGCTTTAGATGAGCAGTTCTTC; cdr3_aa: CASQRDRALDEQFF
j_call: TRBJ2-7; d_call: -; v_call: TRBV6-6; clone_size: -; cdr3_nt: TGTGCCAGCAGTTATTCAAGAGGCGGGCAGTACTTC; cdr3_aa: CASSYSRGGQYF
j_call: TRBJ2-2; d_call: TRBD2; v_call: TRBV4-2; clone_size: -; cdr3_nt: TGTGCCAGCAGCCAAGATGGGGGCGGGAGGTCCACCGGGGAGCTGTTTTTT; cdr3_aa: CASSQDGGGRSTGELFF
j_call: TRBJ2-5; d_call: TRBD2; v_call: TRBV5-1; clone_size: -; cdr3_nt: TGCGCCAGCAGCTTGGGACTAGCGGGAGAAGAGACCCAGTACTTC; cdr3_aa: CASSLGLAGEETQYF
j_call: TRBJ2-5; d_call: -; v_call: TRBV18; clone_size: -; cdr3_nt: TGTGCCAGCTCACTCAATGCGGCAGAAGAGACCCAGTACTTC; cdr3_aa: CASSLNAAEETQYF
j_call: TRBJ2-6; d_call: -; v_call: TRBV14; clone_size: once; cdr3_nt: TGTGCCAGCAGCCCCCGACCCGGACGGAGCTCTGGGGCCAACGTCCTGACTTTC; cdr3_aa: CASSPRPGRSSGANVLTF
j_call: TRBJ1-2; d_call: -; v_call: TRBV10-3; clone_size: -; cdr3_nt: TGTGCCACAACCACCGGTGAGGGTGGCTACACCTTC; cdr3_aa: CATTTGEGGYTF
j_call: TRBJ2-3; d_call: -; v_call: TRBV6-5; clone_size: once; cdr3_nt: TGTGCCAGCAGTCGGGCAGATACGCAGTATTTT; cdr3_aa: CASSRADTQYF
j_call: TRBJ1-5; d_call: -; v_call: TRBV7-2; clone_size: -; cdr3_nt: TGTGCCAGCAGCTTGGACCAAGGAAGGCAGCCCCAGCATTTT; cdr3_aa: CASSLDQGRQPQHF
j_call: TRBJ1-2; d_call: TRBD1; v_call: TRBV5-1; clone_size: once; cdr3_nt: TGCGCCAGCAGCTTAAGTGGGACAGGAAAAGGCTACACCTTC; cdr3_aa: CASSLSGTGKGYTF
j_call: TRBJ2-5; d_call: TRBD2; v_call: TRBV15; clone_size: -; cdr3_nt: TGTGCCACCAGCAATATAGCGGGGGGGCCGGAGACCCAGTACTTC; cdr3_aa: CATSNIAGGPETQYF
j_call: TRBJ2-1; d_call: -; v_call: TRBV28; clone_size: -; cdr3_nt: TGTGCCAGCAGTCCCGGCAGGAGCTACAATGAGCAGTTCTTC; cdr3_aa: CASSPGRSYNEQFF
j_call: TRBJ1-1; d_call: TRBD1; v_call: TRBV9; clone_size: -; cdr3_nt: TGTGCCAGCAGCGCGACAGGGGGAATGAACACTGAAGCTTTCTTT; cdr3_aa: CASSATGGMNTEAFF
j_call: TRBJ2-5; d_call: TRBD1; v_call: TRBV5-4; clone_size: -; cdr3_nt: TGTGCCAGCAGCAAGGGGGCCGGAGAGACCCAGTACTTC; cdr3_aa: CASSKGAGETQYF
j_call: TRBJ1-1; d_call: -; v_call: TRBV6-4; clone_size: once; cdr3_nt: TGTGCCAGCAGTGCGACACGAAACACTGAAGCTTTCTTT; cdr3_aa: CASSATRNTEAFF
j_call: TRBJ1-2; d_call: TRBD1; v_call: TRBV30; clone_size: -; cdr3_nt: TGTGCCTGGGACACGACAGGGGGTCGTCTTGGCTACACCTTC; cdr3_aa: CAWDTTGGRLGYTF
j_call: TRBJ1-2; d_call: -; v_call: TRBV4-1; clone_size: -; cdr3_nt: TGCGCCAGCAGCAAAGGCGTGGGGGATGGCTACACCTTC; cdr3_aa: CASSKGVGDGYTF
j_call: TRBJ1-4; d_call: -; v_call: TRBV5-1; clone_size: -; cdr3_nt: TGCGCCAGCAGCTTGGGGGTGCAGGGAGTCGGTAAACTGTTTTTT; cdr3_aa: CASSLGVQGVGKLFF
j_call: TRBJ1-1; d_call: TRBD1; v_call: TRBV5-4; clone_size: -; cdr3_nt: TGTGCCAGCAGCGAGGTGGGTACAGGGGCCACTGAAGCTTTCTTT; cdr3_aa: CASSEVGTGATEAFF
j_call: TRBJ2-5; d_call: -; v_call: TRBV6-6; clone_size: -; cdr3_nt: TGTGCCAGCAGTTCCCGGGACCGAAAAGAGACCCAGTACTTC; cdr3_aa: CASSSRDRKETQYF
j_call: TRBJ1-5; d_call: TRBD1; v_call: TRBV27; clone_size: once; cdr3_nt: TGTGCCAGCAGTTTAAACAGGGGCCATCAGCCCCAGCATTTT; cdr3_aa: CASSLNRGHQPQHF
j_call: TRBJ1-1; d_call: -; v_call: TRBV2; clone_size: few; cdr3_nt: TGTGCCAGCAAAGAGGCGGAACACACTGAAGCTTTCTTT; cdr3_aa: CASKEAEHTEAFF
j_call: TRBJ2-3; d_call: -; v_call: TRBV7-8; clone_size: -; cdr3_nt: TGTGCCAGCAGCTTGTCTGAGTTGATAGCAGATACGCAGTATTTT; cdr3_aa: CASSLSELIADTQYF
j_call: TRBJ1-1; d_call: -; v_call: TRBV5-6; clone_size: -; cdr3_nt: TGTGCCAGCAGCTTGGGTCCCCAGACCCACACTGAAGCTTTCTTT; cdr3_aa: CASSLGPQTHTEAFF
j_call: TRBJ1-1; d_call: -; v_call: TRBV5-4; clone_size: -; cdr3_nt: TGTGCCAGCTCCGGGGGGAACACTGAAGCTTTCTTT; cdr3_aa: CASSGGNTEAFF
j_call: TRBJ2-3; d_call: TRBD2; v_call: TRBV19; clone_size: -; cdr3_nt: TGTGCCAGTAGTCCAAGAGCTAGCGGGAGAGGTGATACGCAGTATTTT; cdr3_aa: CASSPRASGRGDTQYF
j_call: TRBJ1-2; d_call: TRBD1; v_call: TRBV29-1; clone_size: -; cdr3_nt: TGCAGCGTTGAGAACAGGGGTGGCAGCTATGGCTACACCTTC; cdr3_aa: CSVENRGGSYGYTF
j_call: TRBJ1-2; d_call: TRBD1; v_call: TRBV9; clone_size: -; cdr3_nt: TGTGCCAGCAGCACCAGACAGGGGGTCTACTATGGCTACACCTTC; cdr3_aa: CASSTRQGVYYGYTF
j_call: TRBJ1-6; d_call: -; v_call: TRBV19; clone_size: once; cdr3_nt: TGTGCCAGTAGTATGAGAGGGTTCGAAAGCTCCTATAATTCACCCCTCCACTTT; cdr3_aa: CASSMRGFESSYNSPLHF
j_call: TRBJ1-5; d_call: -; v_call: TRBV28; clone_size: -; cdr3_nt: TGTGCCAGCATCTCCAACGGGTCAGGGAGCGGGCCCCAGCATTTT; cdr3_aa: CASISNGSGSGPQHF
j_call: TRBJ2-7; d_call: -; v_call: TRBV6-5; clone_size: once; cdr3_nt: TGTGCCAGCAGTTATGGGGCGTTCTCCTACGAGCAGTACTTC; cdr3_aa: CASSYGAFSYEQYF